The T cell receptor (beta chain) described here comes from a study of control samples from healthy donors and cancer patients. This clone was observed a single time. Germline V gene data show CDR1 as LGHDT and CDR2 as YNNKEL (reference sequence). The V gene lost 0 bases and the J gene lost 4 bases, with 12 bases spanning the gap. The CDR3 sequence is 15 residues long. The method was immunoSEQ multiplex PCR; TCRdb's version includes in-frame clones alone and lacks a portion of them. Seen here are 150,000 to 180,000 clones, approximately 94% observed once, and the top ten hold approximately 6%. This rearrangement joins TRBV3-1 (or the pseudogene TRBV3-2) to TRBJ1-2; D is uncertain. The sequence was obtained from a man in his forties in good health. The sequenced material came from blood. The CDR3 region has the DNA TGTGCCAGCAGCCAAGATTCGGATCGAGGCTATGGCTACACCTTC. Its translation: CASSQDSDRGYGYTF.